This T cell receptor (beta chain) appears in the sequencing data of a study of T cell responses to AZD1222 COVID-19 vaccine. This CDR3 has 11 amino acids. V lost 3 bases, J lost 9 bases, and 8 bases lay in between. Per germline, CDR1 SNHLY and CDR2 FYNNEI. Method: immunoSEQ multiplex PCR; TCRdb's copy keeps in-frame clones and lacks some. The repertoire has about 130,000 clones, less than 95% of them found once; the top ten carry 6.9%. Note on this clone: Its antigen is unidentified.

General study findings and limits: Within unmutated variant regions lay the reported targets of nearly half of spike-specific TCRs. Elevations in Spike-specific TCR breadth and depth followed administration of two AZD1222 doses. It was only after the peak T cell response that any repertoires were sampled. Clonal diversity was possibly underestimated, and white British individuals and females predominated among donors.

This TCR was recovered from an adult in good health. Sequencing used peripheral blood, obtained on day 0 of AZD1222 vaccination. The V call is TRBV2, the J call TRBJ1-1, with D possibly matching TRBD1 (5 bases). Written as DNA, the CDR3 is TGTGCCAGCAGTGATGGGGGGAAAGCTTTCTTT. Residues: CASSDGGKAFF.